There are a few counts of the clone carrying this T cell receptor (beta chain). V dropped 0 bases and J dropped 4 bases, with 18 bases sitting between them. CDR1 LNHDA and CDR2 SQIVND come from the germline V gene (reference sequence). CDR3 length: 18 amino acids. Using RNA transcripts as the source, TCR beta CDR3 regions were amplified. The TCR CDR3 first-round RT-PCR relied on the HTBI primer set. Using its own MiXCR run on the multiplex PCR reads, TCRdb lists one record per CDR3 protein. The sample shows just under 750,000 distinct CDR3 sequences, around a third of them seen only once. This sample was included in a study of T cells in Graves' hyperthyroidism and ophthalmopathy.

This TCR was sampled from a middle-aged woman with Graves' hyperthyroidism. The sample comprised blood. The chain couples TRBV19 to TRBJ2-2; possibly TRBD1 for D (6 bases). CDR3 sequence (DNA): TGTGCCAGTAGTATAGACCCTCGACAGGCGACGATCACCGGGGAGCTGTTTTTT. It is translated as CASSIDPRQATITGELFF. Together with reference TRBV19 and TRBJ2-2, the CDR3 gives the full variable domain: DGGITQSPKYLFRKEGQNVTLSCEQNLNHDAMYWYRQDPGQGLRLIYYSQIVNDFQKGDIAEGYSVSREKKESFPLTVTSAQKNPTAFYLCASSIDPRQATITGELFFGEGSRLTVL.